This TCR beta chain was recorded in a study of CD8+CD57+ T cells in acquired aplastic anemia. Looking at the study overall: On average, sorted CD4+ and CD8+ cells gave 3.2 ug of DNA.

Profiling of TCR beta VDJ combinations and CDR3 sequences used genomic DNA as template. TCRdb recomputed calls from the reads with MiXCR, one row per CDR3 protein. The sample carries about 180,000 distinct CDR3 sequences, about 44% recorded once. Patients sequenced had flow cytometry evidence of CD8+CD57+ cell expansion. With no exception, the patients had severe acquired aplastic anemia. Blood sampling was performed on the patients, and none of them had received therapy by then. Study conclusions and caveats: Patients and controls were found to share more than 25 CD8+ CDR3 sequences.

The CDR3 length is 13 residues. The V end lost 5 bases, the J end lost 10 bases, and 17 bases lay between the germline ends. This clonotype has a count of ten or more. Its specificity is unknown. The source is a human donor with aplastic anemia. Sequenced sample: sorted CD4+, CD8+, or CD8+CD57+ T cells (not recorded which) from PBMCs. This sequence joins TRBV12-3 or TRBV12-4 and TRBJ1-2; D not certain. The chain's CDR3 is CASSLRQKFDYTF. For the CDR3, the DNA is TGTGCCAGCAGTCTAAGACAAAAATTTGACTACACCTTC.